This T cell receptor (beta chain) was profiled in a study of blood T cell repertoires in COVID-19. Comments on this clone: Other DNA sequences in the same sample also yield this CDR3.

The V gene's germline CDR1 is SGHVS and CDR2 FQNEAQ. The CDR3 loop spans 14 amino acids. The trim removed 1 base at V and 1 base at J, leaving 0 bases unmatched. Allocation to cohorts depended on clinical history reported by the participants. Donors in Cohort 3 who had recovered were those with two negative PCRs, healthcare professional clearance, or resolution of their symptoms. The authors' processing: Estimation of nucleated cell counts relied on the amplification of reference gene primers. The method was immunoSEQ multiplex PCR; TCRdb's version includes in-frame clones alone and lacks a portion of them. Clonal size and the V and J genes are those of that table, whereas D and trimming came from the DNA. Of roughly 380,000 clones detected, more than 75% appear once; the ten largest clones hold approximately 1.2%.

Sequences were obtained from PBMCs or T cells enriched from blood (not recorded which). The source of this sequence is a man aged 25 to 40 who had recovered from COVID-19. This sequence joins TRBV7-8 and TRBJ1-1; 7 bases are shared with TRBD1. CDR3 residues: CASSLGQGNTEAFF. The DNA of the CDR3 is TGTGCCAGCAGCTTAGGACAGGGGAACACTGAAGCTTTCTTT.